The 2 T cell receptor beta chains listed next were all sequenced from one sample in a study of T-cell memory formation after mild COVID-19. Each CDR3 protein is one row after TCRdb ran MiXCR on the 5' RACE reads. The sample comprises roughly 320,000 distinct CDR3 sequences, around 30% of which are singletons, and around an eighth rests with the top ten. Sequenced material: PBMCs or a T cell subset sorted from them (not recorded which). The receptors were gathered from an adult woman who had mild COVID-19 (a few samples of this study predate the infection). Cell type and time point are not known.

V usage is TRBV6-4 and J usage is TRBJ2-7; 10 bases align to TRBD1. In germline, CDR1 is MRHNA, CDR2 SNTAGT. The CDR3 has 16 residues. V lost 7 bases, J lost 4 bases, and 13 bases stayed unmatched. CDR3 residues: CASILPRDRGRYEQYF. In nucleotides, the CDR3 is TGTGCCAGCATTCTACCCCGGGACAGGGGAAGGTACGAGCAGTACTTC.

CDR3 sequence: CAWGSGSSTDTQYF. DNA for the CDR3: TGTGCCTGGGGTTCCGGGAGTAGCACAGATACGCAGTATTTT. The chain employs TRBV30 and TRBJ2-3, with D perhaps matching TRBD2 (6 bases). Germline-derived CDR1 and CDR2 are GTSNPN and SVGIG (reference sequence). The CDR3 covers 14 residues. The V end lost 5 bases, the J end lost 0 bases, and 12 bases lay between the germline ends.